The 8 T cell receptor beta chains reported below all come from one sample, sequenced in a study of blood T cell repertoires in COVID-19. Here immunoSEQ multiplex PCR was the method, and the copy in TCRdb shows in-frame clones only, minus some. This sample has 80,000 to 95,000 clones, with 81% found just once. Sequences were obtained from peripheral blood. Receptor source: an elderly man with COVID-19, enrolled during active disease.

The chain has TRBV5-1 and TRBJ2-7; TRBD1 agrees at 9 bases. CDR3 size: 15 residues. The V segment lost 5 bases and the J segment 5 bases; nucleotides outside the gene matches: 11. Germline V gene data show CDR1 as SGHRS and CDR2 as YFSETQ. CDR3 DNA sequence: TGCGCCAGCAGGGCAACGGGGACAGGGTTCAACGAGCAGTACTTC. Its protein is CASRATGTGFNEQYF. Variable domain in full (rest from reference TRBV5-1 and TRBJ2-7): KAGVTQTPRYLIKTRGQQVTLSCSPISGHRSVSWYQQTPGQGLQFLFEYFSETQRNKGNFPGRFSGRQFSNSRSEMNVSTLELGDSALYLCASRATGTGFNEQYFGPGTRLTVT.

The J gene is TRBJ2-5, the V gene TRBV5-1, with 8 bases matching TRBD1. The V gene end was trimmed by 7 bases and the J gene end by 3 bases; junction bases not matched to a gene: 8. This CDR3 contains 14 residues. Germline CDR1 is SGHRS and CDR2 is YFSETQ. CDR3 in DNA: TGCGCCAGCGGCCCGGACAGGGCCGAAGAGACCCAGTACTTC. Translating it yields CASGPDRAEETQYF.

The gene calls are TRBV6-2 or TRBV6-3 and TRBJ1-1, with D tentatively TRBD1 (5 bases). Germline loops: CDR1 MNHEY, CDR2 SVGEGT. V lost 0 bases, J lost 2 bases, and 7 bases lay in between. The CDR3 has 14 residues. CDR3 in DNA: TGTGCCAGCAGTTACTCGCAGGGTAACACTGAAGCTTTCTTT. Amino acid sequence: CASSYSQGNTEAFF.

This chain links TRBV6-1 with TRBJ2-7, with 7 bases fitting TRBD1. With 1 base clipped from V and 3 bases from J, the junction kept 6 bases outside the gene matches. From germline, CDR1 is MNHNS and CDR2 SASEGT. The CDR3 is 15 amino acids. Here the CDR3 reads CASSEGSGGVYEQYF. The CDR3 bases are TGTGCCAGCAGTGAAGGGTCAGGGGGAGTCTACGAGCAGTACTTC.

The chain is built from TRBV6-6 and TRBJ1-6; TRBD1 matches 7 bases. In germline, CDR1 is MNHNY, CDR2 SVGAGI (reference sequence). V dropped 9 bases and J dropped 4; count of bases not matched to a gene: 6. The CDR3 totals 14 residues. The CDR3 loop reads CARGPGQYNSPLHF. The CDR3 region has the DNA TGTGCCAGAGGACCGGGACAGTATAATTCACCCCTCCACTTT.

This chain uses TRBV18 with TRBJ2-7; 8 bases map to TRBD2. The V and J ends lost 6 bases and 3 bases, in that order; junction bases with no gene match: 1. CDR3 length equals 12 residues. Germline V gene data show CDR1 as KGHSH and CDR2 as LQKENI. CDR3 bases: TGTGCCAGCTCCGGGGGGGGCTACGAGCAGTACTTC. The encoded protein is CASSGGGYEQYF.

The chain couples TRBV5-4 to TRBJ2-7; 7 bases fit TRBD1. CDR3 size: 13 residues. The J segment lost 3 bases and the V segment lost 4 bases, leaving 4 bases of the junction unmatched. Per germline, CDR1 SGHNT and CDR2 YYREEE (reference sequence). The CDR3 is CASSPQGIYEQYF. CDR3 sequence (DNA): TGTGCCAGCAGCCCACAGGGGATCTACGAGCAGTACTTC.

The chain links TRBV12-3 or TRBV12-4 to TRBJ2-7; the D is unclear. V was pared by 7 bases and J by 5 bases, with 12 bases between. CDR3 length: 12 residues. The CDR3 nucleotides read TGTGCCAGCATCCTAGACTCGGACGAGCAGTACTTC. Encoded protein: CASILDSDEQYF.